This T cell receptor beta chain was documented in a study of shared clonotypes between healthy human individuals. Measured with immunoSEQ multiplex PCR; TCRdb has only the in-frame clones, and not every one. The table records roughly 1,800,000 clones, about 94% of them present only once. Germline CDR1 is SGHNT and CDR2 is YYREEE (reference sequence). The germline V and J ends were trimmed by 4 bases and 0 bases, with 19 bases remaining between them. This CDR3 has 17 amino acids. CD8 cells regarded as naive lacked CD45RO, were positively chosen for CCR7, and omitted terminally differentiated effector memory CD45RA+ cells.

The sequence was collected from a man aged 18 to 29 in good health. The J gene is TRBJ1-2, the V gene TRBV5-4, with D uncertain. What was sequenced was naive CD8+ T cells sorted from blood. CDR3 coding DNA: TGTGCCAGCAGCCATTCGACTCCTCCCCGCTCTAACTATGGCTACACCTTC. Its translation is CASSHSTPPRSNYGYTF.